This TCR beta chain was captured in a study of T cells after yellow fever vaccination. Regarding the study as a whole: Weaker overall was a secondary response that nonetheless peaked faster, on day 5 versus 15. Primary-vaccination clones mostly resurfaced post-booster (96% CD4, roughly 90% CD8).

This CDR3 contains 17 residues. Germline loops: CDR1 SGHDT, CDR2 YYEEEE. V was shortened by 5 bases and J by 2 bases, with 22 bases between the two germline ends. Many counts were recorded for this clonotype. Its antigen is undetermined. 5'RACE template switching generated TCR cDNA, adding a universal primer site and UMIs. TCRdb processed the 5' RACE reads anew with MiXCR; each CDR3 protein has one entry. The table lists 250,000 to 300,000 distinct CDR3 sequences, 5.2% of them singletons. The sequenced sample was CD4+ T cells sorted from PBMCs, obtained on the day of the yellow fever booster vaccination. This rearrangement joins TRBV5-6 to TRBJ2-5; D not resolved. This TCR derives from a man aged 18 to 30 who received the YFV17D yellow fever vaccine. The DNA of the CDR3 is TGTGCCAGCAGAACATTCAGAGAATCATGGCAACAAGAGACCCAGTACTTC. Encoded protein: CASRTFRESWQQETQYF.